This entry lists 23 T cell receptor beta chains sequenced from one sample in a study of T cells in Graves' hyperthyroidism and ophthalmopathy. Using RNA transcripts as the source, TCR beta CDR3 regions were amplified. Carried out on the TCR CDR3, a first-round RT-PCR used the HTBI primer set. One entry per CDR3 protein results from TCRdb running MiXCR on the multiplex PCR reads. The table includes about 250,000 distinct CDR3 sequences, roughly 15% detected once. The sequenced material came from blood. The receptors here all came from a woman in her 50s with Graves' hyperthyroidism that later progressed to Graves' ophthalmopathy.

This clonotype showed up many times. This rearrangement joins TRBV6-1 to TRBJ2-7, with 8 bases that match TRBD1. CDR1 MNHNS and CDR2 SASEGT come from the germline V gene. V lost 6 bases and J lost 9; bases outside the gene matches: 19. This CDR3 is built from 16 residues. In DNA, the CDR3 is TGTGCCAGCAGACCGGGACAGGTCCAGGGCCCCATACGGCAGTACTTC. This codes for CASRPGQVQGPIRQYF.

This clonotype was picked up a small number of times. The V gene is TRBV20-1, the J gene TRBJ2-1, with no clear D. The CDR3 length is 11 residues. Trimming took off 0 bases at V and 6 bases at J, with 3 bases between the two ends. The germline CDR1 and CDR2 sequences are DFQATT and SNEGSKA (reference sequence). Here the CDR3 reads CSARESNEQFF. The CDR3 DNA is TGCAGTGCTAGAGAGAGCAATGAGCAGTTCTTC.

This clonotype was observed at least ten times. The chain links TRBV20-1 to TRBJ1-2; D gene uncertain. The CDR3 contains 11 residues. V was shortened by 8 bases and J by 2 bases, with 9 bases between the two germline ends. The germline V gene has CDR1 DFQATT and CDR2 SNEGSKA (reference sequence). DNA of the CDR3: TGCAGTCTAGGACGGAACTATGGCTACACCTTC. It translates to CSLGRNYGYTF.

This clonotype has ten or more counts. J is TRBJ1-3 and V is TRBV29-1; D gene unclear. The length of the CDR3 is 13 residues. V was trimmed by 1 base and J by 4 bases, leaving 8 bases between them. Germline values: CDR1 SQVTM, CDR2 ANQGSEA. The CDR3 DNA reads TGCAGCGTTGAAGGTTTTCTCGGAAACACCATATATTTT. Protein product: CSVEGFLGNTIYF.

In this sample, this clonotype turned up many times. The genes are TRBV5-1 and TRBJ2-5; no reliable D call. With 0 bases removed from V and 0 bases from J, the gap between germline ends came to 0 bases. This CDR3 has 12 residues. Germline assignment: CDR1 SGHRS and CDR2 YFSETQ. CDR3 nucleotides: TGCGCCAGCAGCTTGGACCAAGAGACCCAGTACTTC. Translated: CASSLDQETQYF.

This clonotype was recorded at least ten times. The V and J genes are TRBV2 and TRBJ1-6; 8 bases agree with TRBD1. The V segment lost 2 bases and the J segment 10 bases; nucleotides outside the gene matches: 7. There are 15 residues in the CDR3. Germline loops: CDR1 SNHLY, CDR2 FYNNEI. The CDR3, as DNA: TGTGCCAGCAGTGAAAATTTGGACAGGGCATCACCCCTCCACTTT. It translates to CASSENLDRASPLHF.

This clonotype was detected many times. J is TRBJ2-3 and V is TRBV30; 7 bases fit TRBD2. Germline V gene lookup returns CDR1 GTSNPN and CDR2 SVGIG (reference sequence). The CDR3 runs to 13 residues. V shed 2 bases, J shed 6 bases, and the junction held 5 bases outside the gene matches. The CDR3 DNA reads as TGTGCCTGGAGTAGGGCGGGGGTCGATACGCAGTATTTT. The encoded protein is CAWSRAGVDTQYF. Combining the CDR3 with reference TRBV30 and TRBJ2-3 gives the whole variable domain SQTIHQWPATLVQPVGSPLSLECTVEGTSNPNLYWYRQAAGRGLQLLFYSVGIGQISSEVPQNLSASRPQDRQFILSSKKLLLSDSGFYLCAWSRAGVDTQYFGPGTRLTVL.

Ten or more counts support this clonotype. V is TRBV12-3 or TRBV12-4 and J is TRBJ1-1; TRBD1 is a possible D gene (6 bases). The CDR3 extends over 11 amino acids. The ends were cut back, 5 bases at V and 8 bases at J, with 9 bases in the middle. The CDR3 sequence is CASSIDREAFF. DNA of the CDR3: TGTGCCAGCAGTATTGACAGGGAAGCTTTCTTT.

This clonotype was seen ten or more times. This chain connects TRBV20-1 to TRBJ2-3; weak D call: TRBD2 (6 bases). The CDR3 totals 14 residues. Germline loops: CDR1 DFQATT, CDR2 SNEGSKA (reference sequence). Trimming stripped 3 bases from V and 1 base from J, with 11 bases between. CDR3 sequence reads: CSASGSFGTDTQYF. CDR3 DNA: TGCAGTGCTAGCGGGAGTTTTGGCACAGATACGCAGTATTTT.

This clonotype was observed at least ten times. The CDR3: CASSYFRDRGTDTQYF. CDR3 sequence (DNA): TGTGCCAGCAGTTACTTCCGGGACAGGGGAACAGATACGCAGTATTTT. The V call is TRBV6-2 or TRBV6-3, the J call TRBJ2-3; 10 bases align to TRBD1. There are 16 residues in the CDR3. The germline gives CDR1 MNHEY, CDR2 SVGEGT. The V gene end was trimmed by 1 base and the J gene end by 3 bases; junction bases not matched to a gene: 4.

This clonotype was detected many times. This rearrangement joins TRBV18 to TRBJ2-3; perhaps TRBD2 as D (5 bases). The CDR3 length is 14 residues. Trimming removed 3 bases at V and 1 base at J, with 8 bases between. Germline CDR1 and CDR2: KGHSH and LQKENI. CDR3 protein: CASSPTRGTDTQYF. CDR3 nucleotide sequence: TGTGCCAGCTCACCCACGCGGGGCACAGATACGCAGTATTTT.

The chain links TRBV28 to TRBJ1-4; no definite D call. V lost 3 bases and J 13 bases, leaving 12 bases between the germline ends. CDR1 and CDR2 from the germline V gene are MDHEN and SYDVKM. This CDR3 has 12 residues. The CDR3 DNA sequence: TGTGCCAGCAGTTTTGGGGAGAGTCGACTGTTTTTT. It codes for CASSFGESRLFF.

This clonotype was seen many times. This chain connects TRBV5-4 to TRBJ2-3; D remains unclear. Germline CDR1 is SGHNT and CDR2 is YYREEE (reference sequence). V gave up 1 base and J gave up 0 bases, with 12 bases separating them. The CDR3 is 16 residues long. CDR3 loop: CASSLPGSFSTDTQYF. The CDR3 nucleotides are TGTGCCAGCAGCTTGCCGGGTAGTTTTAGCACAGATACGCAGTATTTT.

The chain joins TRBV20-1 to TRBJ1-1; D ambiguous. The CDR3 length is 15 residues. The V gene's germline CDR1 is DFQATT and CDR2 SNEGSKA (reference sequence). V was trimmed by 0 bases and J by 2 bases, leaving 13 bases between them. The CDR3 loop reads CSARDRTRHNTEAFF. CDR3 nucleotide sequence: TGCAGTGCTAGAGATAGAACGCGACATAACACTGAAGCTTTCTTT.

To note about this clonotype: This could be a read error, since a much larger clone is one nucleotide away. The chain employs TRBV9 and TRBJ2-5, with 9 bases identical to TRBD1. Germline V gene sequence: CDR1 SGDLS, CDR2 YYNGEE. V lost 7 bases and J lost 5; bases outside the gene matches: 6. This CDR3 is 13 amino acids long. CDR3 DNA sequence: TGTGCCAGCGGGTCCGACAGGGGGGAGACCCAGTACTTC. Its translation: CASGSDRGETQYF.

There are many counts of this clonotype. The CDR3 DNA follows: TGTGCCAGCAGCCCGCGGGCCACCTCGAACACCGGGGAGCTGTTTTTT. Protein: CASSPRATSNTGELFF. The chain couples TRBV11-1 to TRBJ2-2; possible D gene TRBD2, 5 bases. With 5 bases removed from V and 0 bases from J, the gap between germline ends came to 13 bases. The CDR3 has 16 amino acids. Germline-derived CDR1 and CDR2 are SGHAT and FQDESV (reference sequence).

V and J are TRBV15 and TRBJ2-1, with D perhaps matching TRBD1 (6 bases). Germline loops: CDR1 LNHNV, CDR2 YYDKDF (reference sequence). The V end lost 3 bases, the J end lost 8 bases, and 11 bases lay between the germline ends. CDR3 size: 13 residues. For the CDR3, the DNA is TGTGCCACCAGCAGTTCCAGGGGCCATGAGCAGTTCTTC. As protein: CATSSSRGHEQFF.

Ten or more counts support this clonotype. The J gene is TRBJ2-7, the V gene TRBV3-1; the D gene is possibly TRBD2 (7 bases). V gave up 4 bases and J gave up 3 bases, with 16 bases separating them. CDR1 is LGHDT and CDR2 is YNNKEL in the germline V gene (reference sequence). The CDR3 totals 15 residues. DNA for the CDR3: TGTGCCAGCAGCCGAAGGGGGGGGACTGACTACGAGCAGTACTTC. Its protein is CASSRRGGTDYEQYF.

CDR3 nucleotide sequence: TGTGCCAGCAGCGTAGAAGTCAGGGACAATGAGCAGTTCTTC. Its translation is CASSVEVRDNEQFF. The chain couples TRBV9 to TRBJ2-1; the D gene is possibly TRBD1 (5 bases). Germline values: CDR1 SGDLS, CDR2 YYNGEE. This CDR3 is 14 amino acids long. The ends were cut back, 0 bases at V and 5 bases at J, with 9 bases in the middle.

This clonotype came up many times. Being one base from a much bigger clone, this may be a read error. The chain links TRBV20-1 to TRBJ2-3; the match to TRBD2 covers 12 bases. V trimming: 0 bases; J trimming: 4 bases; junction bases outside the gene matches: 8. This CDR3 has 17 amino acids. Germline assignment: CDR1 DFQATT and CDR2 SNEGSKA (reference sequence). DNA of the CDR3: TGCAGTGCTAGAGATAGGACTAGCGGGGCGAGAGCAGATACGCAGTATTTT. Translation: CSARDRTSGARADTQYF.

The table lists this clonotype with a few counts. A read error may explain this, as a much larger clone is one base away. This chain connects TRBV20-1 to TRBJ2-7; tentative D call: TRBD2 (5 bases). The CDR3 is made up of 13 amino acids. Germline lookup yields CDR1 DFQATT and CDR2 SNEGSKA (reference sequence). The CDR3 here is CSARGANHYGQYF. Written as DNA, the CDR3 is TGCAGTGCTAGGGGAGCTAACCACTACGGGCAGTACTTC.

This clonotype showed up just a few times. The V gene is TRBV20-1, the J gene TRBJ1-2; D remains unclear. The germline V gene has CDR1 DFQATT and CDR2 SNEGSKA (reference sequence). The CDR3 has 11 amino acids. V shed 7 bases and J shed 0 bases, with 6 bases lying between them. The DNA of the CDR3 is TGCAGTGGGACCACTAACTATGGCTACACCTTC. Its protein product is CSGTTNYGYTF.

CDR3 sequence reads: CASSSAGGRDEQFF. CDR3 nucleotides: TGTGCCAGCAGTTCAGCGGGGGGCCGGGATGAGCAGTTCTTC. The chain links TRBV28 to TRBJ2-1, with TRBD2 matching over 9 bases. Germline assignment: CDR1 MDHEN and CDR2 SYDVKM. This CDR3 is 14 amino acids long. The ends lost 4 bases at V and 8 bases at J; junction bases unmatched: 6. Looking up the rest from reference TRBV28 and TRBJ2-1 gives the full variable domain: DVKVTQSSRYLVKRTGEKVFLECVQDMDHENMFWYRQDPGLGLRLIYFSYDVKMKEKGDIPEGYSVSREKKERFSLILESASTNQTSMYLCASSSAGGRDEQFFGPGTRLTVL.